The next 24 T cell receptor beta chains were all read from a single sample in a study of PD-1 blockade in mismatch repair-deficient tumors. Libraries were prepared by immunoSEQ multiplex PCR; TCRdb keeps only in-frame clonotypes and omits some of them. The sample lists 20,000 to 25,000 clones; 70% to 90% were seen once. The source was peripheral blood, collected 2 weeks after starting pembrolizumab. The origin of the receptors is an adult with mismatch repair-deficient cancer.

This rearrangement joins TRBV27 to TRBJ2-5, with 8 bases fitting TRBD1. Germline V gives CDR1 MNHEY, CDR2 SMNVEV (reference sequence). The CDR3 sequence is 14 residues long. Trimming at V came to 6 bases and at J to 3 bases, leaving 6 bases not matched to a gene. The CDR3 is CASRADRGKETQYF. The CDR3 region has the DNA TGTGCCAGCAGGGCCGACAGGGGTAAAGAGACCCAGTACTTC.

This sequence joins TRBV28 and TRBJ2-7; D possibly uses TRBD1 or TRBD2 (5 bases each). The CDR3 has 14 residues. Germline assignment: CDR1 MDHEN and CDR2 SYDVKM. V was clipped by 5 bases and J by 2 bases, with 13 bases between them. CDR3 DNA: TGTGCCAGCAGTCTTGGGACCCAAGCCTACGAGCAGTACTTC. Encoded protein: CASSLGTQAYEQYF.

The chain carries TRBV6-1 and TRBJ2-1; TRBD2 matches 8 bases. CDR3 length: 15 residues. J gave up 4 bases and V 2 bases, and 4 bases lay outside the gene matches. CDR1 is MNHNS and CDR2 is SASEGT in the germline V gene. CDR3 loop: CASSEQRERYNEQFF. CDR3 DNA sequence: TGTGCCAGCAGTGAACAGCGGGAGAGGTACAATGAGCAGTTCTTC.

V gene TRBV9 combines with J gene TRBJ1-3; TRBD1 agrees at 9 bases. This CDR3 spans 15 amino acids. The V and J ends lost 5 bases and 1 base, in that order; junction bases with no gene match: 4. CDR1 is SGDLS, CDR2 YYNGEE, per germline. The CDR3 DNA follows: TGTGCCAGCAGTGTGACAGGGGGATCTGGAAACACCATATATTTT. The encoded protein is CASSVTGGSGNTIYF.

A single count supports this clone. The chain carries TRBV6-1 and TRBJ1-2, with unresolved D. Trimming shortened V by 4 bases and J by 0 bases, and 9 bases separated the two germline ends. The CDR3 is 14 residues long. CDR1 is MNHNS and CDR2 is SASEGT in the germline V gene. The CDR3 region is CASSGTPANYGYTF. Written as DNA, the CDR3 is TGTGCCAGCAGTGGAACTCCAGCTAACTATGGCTACACCTTC.

The rearrangement uses TRBV19 and TRBJ2-1, with D possibly TRBD2 on 6 matching bases. Germline V CDR1 and CDR2: LNHDA, SQIVND (reference sequence). The CDR3 is 15 residues long. V was shortened by 10 bases and J by 5 bases, with 21 bases between the two germline ends. DNA for the CDR3: TGTGCCACTACCGACGCGGGGTATTCGAACAATGAGCAGTTCTTC. Its translation: CATTDAGYSNNEQFF.

The chain employs TRBV28 and TRBJ2-5; 10 bases are shared with TRBD1. V lost 8 bases to trimming and J lost 3 bases; unmatched junction nucleotides: 9. This CDR3 is built from 15 residues. In germline, CDR1 is MDHEN, CDR2 SYDVKM. The DNA of the CDR3 is TGTGCCAGCGACAACCCCGGGACAGGGGAAGAGACCCAGTACTTC. Translation: CASDNPGTGEETQYF.

V usage is TRBV11-2 and J usage is TRBJ2-7, with a weak D call TRBD1 (6 bases). Trimming took off 0 bases at V and 1 base at J, with 13 bases between the two ends. Germline V lookup: CDR1 SGHAT, CDR2 FQNNGV. The CDR3 is made up of 16 amino acids. CDR3 DNA: TGTGCCAGCAGCTTAGATACCCGAGGACAGTCCTACGAGCAGTACTTC. Protein product: CASSLDTRGQSYEQYF.

The chain links TRBV2 to TRBJ2-1; D may correspond to TRBD1 or TRBD2 (6 bases each). Per germline, CDR1 SNHLY and CDR2 FYNNEI. Deletions cut 5 bases from V and 3 bases from J, with 14 bases between. CDR3 size: 15 residues. CDR3 nucleotides: TGTGCCAGCAGTTTGGGGGGCGAGCTCTACAATGAGCAGTTCTTC. Translating gives CASSLGGELYNEQFF. Based on the CDR3 plus reference TRBV2 and TRBJ2-1, the full variable domain is EPEVTQTPSHQVTQMGQEVILRCVPISNHLYFYWYRQILGQKVEFLVSFYNNEISEKSEIFDDQFSVERPDGSNFTLKIRSTKLEDSAMYFCASSLGGELYNEQFFGPGTRLTVL.

V usage is TRBV5-1 and J usage is TRBJ2-7; 13 bases align to TRBD2. CDR1 is SGHRS and CDR2 is YFSETQ in the germline V gene. The CDR3 has 15 amino acids. The V and J ends lost 4 bases and 2 bases, in that order; junction bases with no gene match: 3. CDR3 residues: CASSTGLAGAYEQYF. The CDR3 coding sequence is TGCGCCAGCAGCACCGGACTAGCGGGAGCCTACGAGCAGTACTTC.

V usage is TRBV6-6 and J usage is TRBJ2-7, with 13 nucleotides matching TRBD2. J gave up 3 bases and V 7 bases, and 6 bases lay outside the gene matches. Looked up from germline, CDR1 is MNHNY and CDR2 is SVGAGI (reference sequence). The CDR3 is 15 residues long. As DNA, the CDR3 is TGTGCCAGCAACCCTGGACTAGCGGGAGACTACGAGCAGTACTTC. Its protein product is CASNPGLAGDYEQYF.

The genes are TRBV30 and TRBJ2-7; 13 bases match TRBD2. CDR3 length: 18 amino acids. The germline CDR1 and CDR2 sequences are GTSNPN and SVGIG (reference sequence). The trim removed 1 base at V and 3 bases at J, leaving 12 bases unmatched. Here the CDR3 reads CAWSGFLLAGGPNYEQYF. CDR3 DNA: TGTGCCTGGAGTGGATTTCTACTAGCGGGAGGGCCTAACTACGAGCAGTACTTC.

The chain carries TRBV7-9 and TRBJ2-2; D might be TRBD1 (5 bases). This CDR3 has 12 amino acids. Trimming left V 2 bases short and J 7 bases short, with 5 bases between. Per germline, CDR1 SEHNR and CDR2 FQNEAQ (reference sequence). For the CDR3, the DNA is TGTGCCAGCAGCTTAAGGGGCGGGGAGCTGTTTTTT. Amino acid sequence: CASSLRGGELFF.

The chain uses TRBV11-2 and TRBJ1-1; the D gene is possibly TRBD1 (6 bases). Trimming pared 6 bases from V and 4 bases from J, leaving 15 bases between. Germline lookup yields CDR1 SGHAT and CDR2 FQNNGV. This CDR3 has 14 residues. The CDR3 DNA sequence: TGTGCCAGCAGGAATAACAGGGTGCGCACTGAAGCTTTCTTT. It yields the protein CASRNNRVRTEAFF.

The DNA of the CDR3 is TGTGCCAGCAGCTTAGACAGGGGAGGCATTCAGTACTTC. It is translated as CASSLDRGGIQYF. The chain is built from TRBV7-9 and TRBJ2-4, with a weak D call TRBD1 (7 bases). The CDR3 extends over 13 amino acids. From germline, CDR1 is SEHNR and CDR2 FQNEAQ (reference sequence). With 1 base removed from V and 9 bases from J, the gap between germline ends came to 10 bases.

This rearrangement joins TRBV27 to TRBJ2-3; D uncertain. From germline, CDR1 is MNHEY and CDR2 SMNVEV (reference sequence). V was trimmed by 3 bases and J by 4 bases, leaving 11 bases between them. The CDR3 consists of 14 residues. CDR3 DNA sequence: TGTGCCAGCAGTTTTCAGCAGCGAGCAGATACGCAGTATTTT. This gives the protein CASSFQQRADTQYF.

This rearrangement joins TRBV19 to TRBJ2-5; the D is unclear. Germline V gives CDR1 LNHDA, CDR2 SQIVND (reference sequence). This CDR3 has 12 amino acids. Trimming pared 3 bases from V and 1 base from J, leaving 3 bases between. The CDR3 here is CASSIPQETQYF. Here the CDR3 DNA reads TGTGCCAGTAGTATTCCCCAAGAGACCCAGTACTTC.

The CDR3 nucleotides are TGCAGTGCTAGAGTGGCCAATGAGCAGTTCTTC. This gives the protein CSARVANEQFF. This sequence joins TRBV20-1 and TRBJ2-1; D is unclear. V lost 1 base to trimming and J lost 6 bases, with 4 bases between them. Germline values: CDR1 DFQATT, CDR2 SNEGSKA (reference sequence). This CDR3 has 11 amino acids.

The chain links TRBV11-2 to TRBJ2-6; D unresolved. Germline loops: CDR1 SGHAT, CDR2 FQNNGV. The CDR3 consists of 18 residues. V was shortened by 5 bases and J by 5 bases, with 22 bases between the two germline ends. CDR3 in DNA: TGTGCCAGCAGCAGAGGATTAACAAGCAAAAGTCGGGCCAACGTCCTGACTTTC. This sequence encodes CASSRGLTSKSRANVLTF.

V and J are TRBV25-1 and TRBJ2-1; the D gene is possibly TRBD1 (6 bases). The CDR3 has 14 amino acids. Germline-derived CDR1 and CDR2 are MGHDK and SYGVNS. V lost 2 bases and J 7 bases, leaving 12 bases between the germline ends. The CDR3 DNA is TGTGCCAGCAGTGAACACAGGGAAATAAATGAGCAGTTCTTC. It encodes CASSEHREINEQFF. The full variable domain, in which reference TRBV25-1 and TRBJ2-1 provide the parts outside the CDR3, is EADIYQTPRYLVIGTGKKITLECSQTMGHDKMYWYQQDPGMELHLIHYSYGVNSTEKGDLSSESTVSRIRTEHFPLTLESARPSHTSQYLCASSEHREINEQFFGPGTRLTVL.

The chain joins TRBV10-3 to TRBJ2-3; D perhaps matches TRBD1 (6 bases). V was trimmed by 8 bases and J by 1 base, leaving 13 bases between them. The CDR3 has 14 residues. Germline V gene lookup returns CDR1 ENHRY and CDR2 SYGVKD. CDR3 sequence: CAIGEQGRTDTQYF. CDR3 DNA: TGTGCCATCGGGGAGCAGGGGCGCACAGATACGCAGTATTTT.

The chain recombines TRBV7-9 with TRBJ2-3, with 7 bases matching TRBD1. Germline V gene sequence: CDR1 SEHNR, CDR2 FQNEAQ (reference sequence). The J segment lost 2 bases and the V segment lost 8 bases, leaving 4 bases of the junction unmatched. This CDR3 comprises 13 residues. CDR3 DNA sequence: TGTGCCAGCGGCGACAGGGTCACAGATACGCAGTATTTT. Its translation: CASGDRVTDTQYF.

This chain uses TRBV27 with TRBJ2-7; 10 nucleotides agree with TRBD1. Per the germline V gene, CDR1 is MNHEY and CDR2 is SMNVEV (reference sequence). The CDR3 runs 13 residues. V was clipped by 6 bases and J by 6 bases; unmatched bases: 5. The CDR3 here is CASSAGTGAEQYF. For the CDR3, the DNA is TGTGCCAGCAGCGCCGGGACAGGGGCCGAGCAGTACTTC.

This chain uses TRBV7-9 with TRBJ2-1; D not resolved. Trimming cost V 1 base and J 2 bases, with 9 bases left between them. CDR1 is SEHNR and CDR2 is FQNEAQ in the germline V gene (reference sequence). CDR3 length equals 15 residues. The CDR3: CASSLDLVAYNEQFF. The CDR3 DNA is TGTGCCAGCAGCTTAGACCTTGTAGCCTACAATGAGCAGTTCTTC.